These T cell receptor beta chains were read from a single sample in a study of T cell responses to AZD1222 COVID-19 vaccine. Data came from immunoSEQ multiplex PCR; TCRdb stores just in-frame clones and leaves some out. The table has about 130,000 clones, just over 90% seen once. The specimen comprised peripheral blood, sampled on day 0 of AZD1222 vaccination. The source is an adult in good health. CDR3s include the opening cysteine and the closing phenylalanine or tryptophan. D genes are given only for firm matches. Clone size, where shown, is once, few, many, or a class for clones that have expanded.

.	TRBV6-2/TRBV6-3	TRBJ2-3	.	CASSDPKWSITDTQYF	TGTGCCAGCAGTGACCCAAAGTGGTCGATCACAGATACGCAGTATTTT
.	TRBV19	TRBJ1-6	.	CASSTRTALHF	TGTGCCAGTAGTACGCGTACGGCCCTCCACTTT
.	TRBV7-9	TRBJ2-7	.	CASSLVGPSYEQYF	TGTGCCAGCAGCTTAGTGGGACCTTCCTACGAGCAGTACTTC
.	TRBV25-1	TRBJ2-1	.	CASSNWDRGGDEQFF	TGTGCCAGCAGTAACTGGGACAGAGGGGGGGATGAGCAGTTCTTC
.	TRBV5-4	TRBJ1-4	.	CASSFQGVGEKLFF	TGTGCCAGCAGCTTTCAGGGTGTGGGTGAAAAACTGTTTTTT
.	TRBV10-3	TRBJ1-2	.	CAISRGGSGDYGYTF	TGTGCCATCTCCCGGGGGGGTTCCGGGGACTATGGCTACACCTTC
.	TRBV7-9	TRBJ1-1	.	CASSSLGGPTEAFF	TGTGCCAGCAGCTCCCTGGGGGGGCCTACTGAAGCTTTCTTT
.	TRBV7-8	TRBJ1-1	.	CASSSRDTGNTEAFF	TGTGCCAGCAGCTCTCGGGACACCGGGAACACTGAAGCTTTCTTT
.	TRBV18	TRBJ2-3	TRBD2	CASSGLESDTQYF	TGTGCCAGCTCCGGACTAGAGTCAGATACGCAGTATTTT
.	TRBV7-8	TRBJ2-7	TRBD1	CASSSRRDRGNEQYF	TGTGCCAGCAGCTCTAGGCGGGACAGGGGCAACGAGCAGTACTTC
.	TRBV20-1	TRBJ2-5	.	CSAWGTETQYF	TGCAGCGCCTGGGGGACCGAGACCCAGTACTTC
.	TRBV4-2	TRBJ1-1	TRBD1	CASSQTGTGTVEAFF	TGTGCCAGCAGCCAGACAGGGACAGGAACAGTTGAAGCTTTCTTT
.	TRBV5-4	TRBJ2-1	TRBD2	CASSLRSSGYNEQFF	TGTGCCAGCAGCTTGCGGTCTAGCGGATACAATGAGCAGTTCTTC
.	TRBV18	TRBJ1-2	TRBD1	CASSPGSDRIYGYTF	TGTGCCAGCTCACCAGGATCGGACAGGATCTATGGCTACACCTTC
.	TRBV6-5	TRBJ1-6	.	CASSPANRGSPLHF	TGTGCCAGCAGCCCGGCGAACCGGGGTTCACCCCTCCACTTT
.	TRBV4-2	TRBJ1-1	.	CASSQGAGENTEAFF	TGTGCCAGCAGCCAAGGGGCAGGTGAAAACACTGAAGCTTTCTTT
.	TRBV19	TRBJ2-6	.	CASSIGAYGANVLTF	TGTGCCAGTAGTATTGGGGCGTATGGGGCCAACGTCCTGACTTTC
.	TRBV12-5	TRBJ1-6	TRBD1	CASGSGTGMTPLHF	TGTGCTAGTGGTTCCGGGACAGGGATGACTCCCCTCCACTTT
.	TRBV25-1	TRBJ2-3	.	CASSDPTGTDTQYF	TGTGCCAGCAGTGACCCCACGGGCACAGATACGCAGTATTTT
.	TRBV7-8	TRBJ1-6	.	CASSWGSKTSSYNSPLHF	TGTGCCAGCAGCTGGGGCAGCAAAACTTCCTCCTATAATTCACCCCTCCACTTT
.	TRBV5-1	TRBJ2-4	TRBD1	CASSEVDRENIQYF	TGCGCCAGCAGCGAGGTGGACAGGGAAAACATTCAGTACTTC
.	TRBV19	TRBJ1-5	.	CASSYGFSNQPQHF	TGTGCCAGTAGTTACGGGTTTAGCAATCAGCCCCAGCATTTT
.	TRBV7-2	TRBJ2-7	TRBD1	CASSLTAGGWYEQYF	TGTGCCAGCAGCTTAACGGCAGGGGGCTGGTACGAGCAGTACTTC
once	TRBV6-5	TRBJ1-5	TRBD1	CASSGQENQPQHF	TGTGCCAGCAGCGGACAGGAGAATCAGCCCCAGCATTTT